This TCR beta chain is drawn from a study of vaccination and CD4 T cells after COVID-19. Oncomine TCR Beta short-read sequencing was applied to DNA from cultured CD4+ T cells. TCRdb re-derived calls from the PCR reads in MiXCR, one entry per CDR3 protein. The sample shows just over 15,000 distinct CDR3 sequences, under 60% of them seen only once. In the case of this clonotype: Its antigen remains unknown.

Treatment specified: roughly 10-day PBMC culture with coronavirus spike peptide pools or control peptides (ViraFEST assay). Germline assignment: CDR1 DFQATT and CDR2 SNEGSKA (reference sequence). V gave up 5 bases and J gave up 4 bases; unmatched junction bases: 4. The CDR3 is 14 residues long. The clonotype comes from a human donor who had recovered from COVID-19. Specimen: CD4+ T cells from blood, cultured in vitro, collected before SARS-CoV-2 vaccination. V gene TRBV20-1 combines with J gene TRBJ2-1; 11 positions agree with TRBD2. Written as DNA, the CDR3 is TGCAGTGCTCCCGGGACTAGCGGTTACAATGAGCAGTTCTTC. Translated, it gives CSAPGTSGYNEQFF.